The 22 T cell receptor beta chains below come from one sample, sequenced in a study of shared clonotypes between healthy human individuals. Using immunoSEQ multiplex PCR, the repertoire was profiled, and TCRdb retains in-frame clones only, with some absent. Of approximately 720,000 clones listed, about three quarters are singletons. Sample: memory CD4+ T cells sorted from blood. Documented subset: CD45RA-negative fraction. Receptors were obtained from a woman aged 25 to 45 in good health.

A few counts support this clone. The chain employs TRBV4-2 and TRBJ2-3; no reliable D call. Trimming removed 0 bases at V and 3 bases at J, with 4 bases between. CDR3 length: 13 residues. Germline V gives CDR1 LGHNA, CDR2 YNFKEQ. In DNA, the CDR3 is TGTGCCAGCAGCCAAGATAAGACAGATACGCAGTATTTT. It encodes CASSQDKTDTQYF.

The chain recombines TRBV27 with TRBJ2-3; D is unclear. Trimming pared 3 bases from V and 6 bases from J, leaving 10 bases between. Germline V lookup: CDR1 MNHEY, CDR2 SMNVEV (reference sequence). The CDR3 sequence is 13 residues long. The CDR3 nucleotides are TGTGCCAGCAGTTTTAGACCAGAGGATACGCAGTATTTT. As protein: CASSFRPEDTQYF.

The rearrangement joins TRBV2 to TRBJ2-5; D tentatively fits TRBD1 or TRBD2 (6 bases each). This CDR3 is built from 15 residues. V was shortened by 6 bases and J by 1 base, with 15 bases between the two germline ends. Germline V CDR1 and CDR2: SNHLY, FYNNEI. CDR3: CASRQRGEVQETQYF. Here the CDR3 DNA reads TGTGCCAGCAGGCAGAGGGGGGAGGTCCAAGAGACCCAGTACTTC.

This clone occurred a few times. This sequence joins TRBV29-1 and TRBJ1-2; D remains unclear. The CDR3 extends over 12 amino acids. Germline CDR1 reads SQVTM; CDR2 reads ANQGSEA. V was cut by 4 bases and J by 8 bases, with 14 bases left in between. The CDR3, as DNA: TGCAGCGTTGGGTCTCTAGGCTTGGGCTACACCTTC. This codes for CSVGSLGLGYTF.

The chain combines TRBV10-1 with TRBJ2-2, with D perhaps TRBD2 (5 bases). V lost 3 bases to trimming and J lost 4 bases, with 9 bases between them. CDR1 WNHNN and CDR2 SYGVQD come from the germline V gene (reference sequence). The CDR3 runs 14 residues. The CDR3 spells CASSEFEGTGELFF. Here the CDR3 DNA reads TGCGCCAGCAGTGAATTCGAGGGCACCGGGGAGCTGTTTTTT.

This clone was found a few times. The rearrangement joins TRBV6-1 to TRBJ1-5, with D hard to call. Germline V gives CDR1 MNHNS, CDR2 SASEGT. Trimming shortened V by 6 bases and J by 4 bases, and 13 bases separated the two germline ends. The CDR3 contains 14 residues. DNA of the CDR3: TGTGCCAGCAGGATAGATGGGCTTAATCAGCCCCAGCATTTT. Encoded protein: CASRIDGLNQPQHF.

This clone was recorded a few times. V is TRBV5-4 and J is TRBJ2-7, with 9 bases identical to TRBD1. The J segment lost 6 bases and the V segment lost 0 bases, leaving 7 bases of the junction unmatched. Germline-derived CDR1 and CDR2 are SGHNT and YYREEE (reference sequence). This CDR3 has 15 amino acids. In nucleotides, the CDR3 is TGTGCCAGCAGCTTGGTGGGACAGGGAAGGAGCGAGCAGTACTTC. Protein product: CASSLVGQGRSEQYF.

This chain connects TRBV5-1 to TRBJ2-1; 7 bases are a match to TRBD1. Germline CDR1 reads SGHRS; CDR2 reads YFSETQ. CDR3 length: 15 residues. J was trimmed by 9 bases and V by 4 bases; bases with no gene match: 13. Written as DNA, the CDR3 is TGCGCCAGCAGCCCATCCGGGACAGCGAGCGGTGAGCAGTTCTTC. Translated: CASSPSGTASGEQFF.

This clone was detected only once. The chain recombines TRBV15 with TRBJ2-1; no firm D call. The CDR3 has 15 amino acids. The V end lost 2 bases, the J end lost 7 bases, and 15 bases lay between the germline ends. Germline values: CDR1 LNHNV, CDR2 YYDKDF (reference sequence). CDR3 in DNA: TGTGCCACCAGCAGATTCGGCCTCGGGTTGAATGAGCAGTTCTTC. This sequence encodes CATSRFGLGLNEQFF.

This rearrangement joins TRBV29-1 to TRBJ2-5, with D perhaps assigned TRBD1 or TRBD2 (6 bases each). CDR3 length: 13 residues. Trimming pared 4 bases from V and 11 bases from J, leaving 20 bases between. From germline, CDR1 is SQVTM and CDR2 ANQGSEA. The CDR3 here is CSVGNRLGGEQYF. DNA of the CDR3: TGCAGCGTTGGCAACCGACTAGGGGGAGAGCAGTACTTC.

This chain links TRBV28 with TRBJ1-3; no clear D. This CDR3 is 15 amino acids long. The germline V gene has CDR1 MDHEN and CDR2 SYDVKM. V was trimmed by 5 bases and J by 0 bases, leaving 11 bases between them. DNA for the CDR3: TGTGCCAGCAGTCCAAGACACGGCTCTGGAAACACCATATATTTT. It translates to CASSPRHGSGNTIYF.

The chain uses TRBV5-4 and TRBJ2-1, with D unclear. Germline lookup yields CDR1 SGHNT and CDR2 YYREEE (reference sequence). The CDR3 has 14 amino acids. Trimming pared 4 bases from V and 7 bases from J, leaving 15 bases between. The DNA for the CDR3 is TGTGCCAGCAGCGCAACCTTCATAGGGAATGAGCAGTTCTTC. This gives the protein CASSATFIGNEQFF.

This clone came up a few times. The chain uses TRBV28 and TRBJ2-1; 8 bases agree with TRBD2. V was pared by 5 bases and J by 9 bases, with 12 bases of the junction left unmatched. Germline CDR1 MDHEN, CDR2 SYDVKM. The CDR3 is made up of 15 amino acids. CDR3 DNA sequence: TGTGCCAGCAGTATCAGGACTAGCCGACGTGTTGAGCAGTTCTTC. Its protein product is CASSIRTSRRVEQFF.

V and J are TRBV7-6 and TRBJ1-3, with 8 bases fitting TRBD1. CDR3 size: 18 residues. After removal of 3 bases from V and 4 bases from J, the junction contained 14 bases not matched to a gene. In germline, CDR1 is SGHVS, CDR2 FNYEAQ. In DNA, the CDR3 is TGTGCCAGCAGCTTCGTTTTCCAGGGGGCAGGAATGGGAAACACCATATATTTT. It specifies CASSFVFQGAGMGNTIYF.

As for this clone: It may be a read error: a sequence one base away is much more abundant. The gene calls are TRBV6-5 and TRBJ2-1; D is undetermined. Trimming left V 6 bases short and J 4 bases short, with 4 bases between. CDR1 and CDR2 (germline): MNHEY, SVGAGI. There are 11 residues in the CDR3. For the CDR3, the DNA is TGTGCCAGCAGGTTATACAATGAGCAGTTCTTC. It specifies CASRLYNEQFF.

The rearrangement uses TRBV5-6 and TRBJ2-7, with D possibly matching TRBD1 (6 bases). The length of the CDR3 is 15 residues. Trimming removed 4 bases from V and 2 bases from J, with 16 bases in between. Germline V gene lookup returns CDR1 SGHDT and CDR2 YYEEEE. The DNA for the CDR3 is TGTGCCAGCAGCGGGGGTCCCTCAGGGGCCTACGAGCAGTACTTC. It translates to CASSGGPSGAYEQYF.

This rearrangement joins TRBV19 to TRBJ1-5, with D perhaps matching TRBD1 (6 bases). Germline lookup yields CDR1 LNHDA and CDR2 SQIVND (reference sequence). This CDR3 region has 19 residues. Trimming took 5 bases from V and 3 from J, leaving 26 bases between them. CDR3 nucleotide sequence: TGTGCCAGTAGTCCAGACAGGACTCTAGTTCCCGGGGTCAATCAGCCCCAGCATTTT. It specifies CASSPDRTLVPGVNQPQHF.

This clone was found once. This chain connects TRBV19 to TRBJ2-2, with TRBD1 as a possible D gene (6 bases). V lost 3 bases and J 4 bases, leaving 9 bases between the germline ends. This CDR3 region has 14 residues. Germline CDR1 and CDR2: LNHDA and SQIVND (reference sequence). The CDR3, as DNA: TGTGCCAGTAGTATGACAGGCAGCACCGGGGAGCTGTTTTTT. Translating gives CASSMTGSTGELFF.

This chain connects TRBV14 to TRBJ2-3; the match to TRBD2 covers 7 bases. This CDR3 contains 16 residues. CDR1 and CDR2 from the germline V gene are SGHDN and FVKESK. V lost 4 bases and J lost 2; bases outside the gene matches: 9. CDR3 DNA sequence: TGTGCCAGCAGCCGCCGCCTGACTAGCTACACAGATACGCAGTATTTT. Residues: CASSRRLTSYTDTQYF.

The chain carries TRBV11-3 and TRBJ2-7; TRBD1 aligns across 8 bases. The CDR3 loop spans 15 amino acids. Germline CDR1 reads SGHNT; CDR2 reads YENEEA. The trim removed 3 bases at V and 2 bases at J, leaving 6 bases unmatched. The CDR3 nucleotides read TGTGCCAGCAGCTTTTCCGGACAGGGAGCCTACGAGCAGTACTTC. This gives the protein CASSFSGQGAYEQYF. Full variable domain (outside the CDR3, taken from reference TRBV11-3 and TRBJ2-7): EAGVVQSPRYKIIEKKQPVAFWCNPISGHNTLYWYLQNLGQGPELLIRYENEEAVDDSQLPKDRFSAERLKGVDSTLKIQPAELGDSAVYLCASSFSGQGAYEQYFGPGTRLTVT.

This clone was found many times. This chain connects TRBV5-1 to TRBJ2-5; D may be TRBD1 (6 bases). This CDR3 has 16 amino acids. The germline CDR1 and CDR2 sequences are SGHRS and YFSETQ. Deletions cut 0 bases from V and 0 bases from J, with 12 bases between. CDR3 bases: TGCGCCAGCAGCTTGGACAGGGAACCGTACCAAGAGACCCAGTACTTC. Its protein is CASSLDREPYQETQYF.

The chain links TRBV7-3 to TRBJ2-1; TRBD2 agrees at 7 bases. The CDR3 contains 15 residues. The germline gives CDR1 SGHTA, CDR2 FQGTGA. Unmatched junction bases numbered 8, after V lost 4 bases and J lost 5 bases. The CDR3 DNA follows: TGTGCCAGCAGCTCACCGAGCGGGGACCACAATGAGCAGTTCTTC. This gives the protein CASSSPSGDHNEQFF.